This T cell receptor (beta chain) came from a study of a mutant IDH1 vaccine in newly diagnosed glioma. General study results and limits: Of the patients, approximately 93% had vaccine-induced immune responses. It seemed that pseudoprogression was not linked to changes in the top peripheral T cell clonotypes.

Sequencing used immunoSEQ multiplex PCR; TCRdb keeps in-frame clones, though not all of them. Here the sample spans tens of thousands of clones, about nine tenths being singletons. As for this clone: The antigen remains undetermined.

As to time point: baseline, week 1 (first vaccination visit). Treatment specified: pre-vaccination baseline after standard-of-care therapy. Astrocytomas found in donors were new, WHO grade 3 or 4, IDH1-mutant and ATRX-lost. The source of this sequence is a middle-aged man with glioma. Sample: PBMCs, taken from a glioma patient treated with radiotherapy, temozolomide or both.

The CDR3 region has the DNA TGTGCCAGCGGGGGTTTAGGGACAGATACGCAGTATTTT. This encodes CASGGLGTDTQYF. This sequence joins TRBV6-5 and TRBJ2-3; D tentatively fits TRBD1 or TRBD2 (5 bases each). The V and J ends lost 8 bases and 3 bases respectively, with 12 bases between them. Germline V CDR1 and CDR2: MNHEY, SVGAGI. This CDR3 is 13 amino acids long.